This TCR beta chain was sequenced in a study of blood T cell repertoires in COVID-19. Study-wide context: Collection of acute and convalescent COVID-19 samples took place in the United States, Italy and Spain.

Sequencing used immunoSEQ multiplex PCR; TCRdb keeps in-frame clones, though not all of them. The sample lists about 71,000 clones, about 86% occurring once. CDR1 is SGHTA and CDR2 is FQGTGA in the germline V gene. This CDR3 is 16 amino acids long. The germline V and J ends were trimmed by 2 bases and 6 bases, with 14 bases remaining between them. The chain employs TRBV7-3 and TRBJ2-6; no firm D call. The sample consisted of peripheral blood. The receptor was derived from a man between 65 and 85 years old with acute or convalescent COVID-19. The CDR3 nucleotides read TGTGCCAGCAGCTTAGAAGGCGGCTATCCGGCCAACGTCCTGACTTTC. This encodes CASSLEGGYPANVLTF.